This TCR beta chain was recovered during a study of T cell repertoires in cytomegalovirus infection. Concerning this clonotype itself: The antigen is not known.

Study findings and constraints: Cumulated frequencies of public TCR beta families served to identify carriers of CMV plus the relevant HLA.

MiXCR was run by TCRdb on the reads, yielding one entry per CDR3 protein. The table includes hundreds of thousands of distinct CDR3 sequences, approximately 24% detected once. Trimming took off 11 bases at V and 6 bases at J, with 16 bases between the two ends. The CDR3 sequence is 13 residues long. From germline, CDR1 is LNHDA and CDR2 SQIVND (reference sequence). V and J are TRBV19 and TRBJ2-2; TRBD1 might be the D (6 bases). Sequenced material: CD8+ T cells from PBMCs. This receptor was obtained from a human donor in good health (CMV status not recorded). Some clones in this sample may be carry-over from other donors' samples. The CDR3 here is CAGRDNLAGELFF. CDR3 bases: TGTGCCGGACGGGACAACCTCGCCGGGGAGCTGTTTTTT.